This T cell receptor (beta chain) emerged from a study of cytomegalovirus exposure and HLA in healthy donors. Study-level findings and limits: Researchers reported that three CMV-associated chains were confirmed in vitro as CMV antigen-specific. The study listed some 160 cytomegalovirus-associated TCR beta chains. Subsequent analysis revealed that first-cohort TCR clusters tended to co-occur in the 110 or so validation repertoires.

From the 120-subject validation cohort, which was separate from the roughly 610-subject first cohort, the donors were drawn. Details on this clone: What it binds is unknown.

Assay used: immunoSEQ multiplex PCR; TCRdb lists only in-frame clones, some missing. Of under 150,000 clones in the sample, 85% to 90% are singletons; the top ten hold roughly 10%. CDR1 SGHNT and CDR2 YYREEE come from the germline V gene (reference sequence). The V end was cut by 4 bases, the J end by 3 bases, with 11 bases between. The CDR3 extends over 14 amino acids. This TCR derives from a man aged 18 to 29 in good health and CMV-seropositive. The sample comprised PBMCs. V usage is TRBV5-4 and J usage is TRBJ1-5; a possible D gene is TRBD1 (5 bases). CDR3: CASSQAGHNQPQHF. CDR3 nucleotides: TGTGCCAGCAGCCAAGCGGGGCACAATCAGCCCCAGCATTTT.